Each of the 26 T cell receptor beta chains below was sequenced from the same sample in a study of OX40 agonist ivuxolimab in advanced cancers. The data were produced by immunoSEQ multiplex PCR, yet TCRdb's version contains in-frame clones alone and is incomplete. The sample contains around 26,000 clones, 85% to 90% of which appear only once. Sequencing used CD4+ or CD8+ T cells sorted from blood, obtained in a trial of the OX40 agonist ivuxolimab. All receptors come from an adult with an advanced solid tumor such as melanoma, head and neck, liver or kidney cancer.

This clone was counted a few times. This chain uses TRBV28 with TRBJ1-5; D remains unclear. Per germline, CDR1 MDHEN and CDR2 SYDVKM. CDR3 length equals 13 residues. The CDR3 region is CACMAQENQPQHF. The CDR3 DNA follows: TGTGCTTGTATGGCGCAAGAAAATCAGCCCCAGCATTTT.

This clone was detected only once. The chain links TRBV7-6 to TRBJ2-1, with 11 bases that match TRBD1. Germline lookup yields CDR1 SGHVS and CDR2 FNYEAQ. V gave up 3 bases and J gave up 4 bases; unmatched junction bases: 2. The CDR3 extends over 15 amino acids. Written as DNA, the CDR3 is TGTGCCAGCAGCTTCGGGACAGGGGGTTACAATGAGCAGTTCTTC. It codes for CASSFGTGGYNEQFF.

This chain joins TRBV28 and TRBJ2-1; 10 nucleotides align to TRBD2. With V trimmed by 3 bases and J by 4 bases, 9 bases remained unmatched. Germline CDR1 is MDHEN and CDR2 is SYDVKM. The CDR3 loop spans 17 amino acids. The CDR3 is CASSLASGRSGYNEQFF. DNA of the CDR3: TGTGCCAGCAGTTTGGCTAGCGGGAGATCGGGTTACAATGAGCAGTTCTTC.

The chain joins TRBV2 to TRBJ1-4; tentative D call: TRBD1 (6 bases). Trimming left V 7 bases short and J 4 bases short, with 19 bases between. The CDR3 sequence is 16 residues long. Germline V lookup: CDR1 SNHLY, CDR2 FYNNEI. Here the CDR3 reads CASKPSPGGLNEKLFF. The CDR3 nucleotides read TGTGCCAGCAAACCTAGCCCGGGGGGCCTTAATGAAAAACTGTTTTTT.

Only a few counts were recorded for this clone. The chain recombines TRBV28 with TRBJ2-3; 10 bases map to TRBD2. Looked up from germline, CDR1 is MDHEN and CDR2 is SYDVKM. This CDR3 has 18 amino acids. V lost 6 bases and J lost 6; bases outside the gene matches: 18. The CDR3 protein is CASSPPPGLAGARDTQYF. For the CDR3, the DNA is TGTGCCAGCAGCCCTCCCCCTGGGCTAGCGGGAGCGAGGGATACGCAGTATTTT.

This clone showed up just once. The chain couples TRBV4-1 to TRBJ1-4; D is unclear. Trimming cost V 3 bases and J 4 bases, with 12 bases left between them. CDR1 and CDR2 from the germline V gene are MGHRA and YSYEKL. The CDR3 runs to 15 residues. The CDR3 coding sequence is TGCGCCAGCAGCCAGTACACAGCAGTTAATGAAAAACTGTTTTTT. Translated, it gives CASSQYTAVNEKLFF.

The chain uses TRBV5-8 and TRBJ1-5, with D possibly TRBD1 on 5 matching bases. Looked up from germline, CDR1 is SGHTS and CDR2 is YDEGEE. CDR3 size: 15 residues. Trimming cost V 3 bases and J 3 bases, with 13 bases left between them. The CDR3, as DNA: TGTGCCAGCAGCTCCGGCCGGGGGAACAATCAGCCCCAGCATTTT. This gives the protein CASSSGRGNNQPQHF.

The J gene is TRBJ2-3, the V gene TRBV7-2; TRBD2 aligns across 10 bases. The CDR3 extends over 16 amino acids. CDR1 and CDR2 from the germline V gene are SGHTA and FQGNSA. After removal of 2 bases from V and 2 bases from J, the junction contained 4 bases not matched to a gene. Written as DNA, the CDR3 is TGTGCCAGCAGCTTACTGACTAGCGGGCCCACAGATACGCAGTATTTT. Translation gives CASSLLTSGPTDTQYF.

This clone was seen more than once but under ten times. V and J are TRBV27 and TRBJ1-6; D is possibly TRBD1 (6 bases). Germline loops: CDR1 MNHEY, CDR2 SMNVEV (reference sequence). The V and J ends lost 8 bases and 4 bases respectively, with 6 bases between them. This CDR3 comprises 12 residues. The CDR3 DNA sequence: TGTGCCAGCGGACAGTATAATTCACCCCTCCACTTT. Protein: CASGQYNSPLHF.

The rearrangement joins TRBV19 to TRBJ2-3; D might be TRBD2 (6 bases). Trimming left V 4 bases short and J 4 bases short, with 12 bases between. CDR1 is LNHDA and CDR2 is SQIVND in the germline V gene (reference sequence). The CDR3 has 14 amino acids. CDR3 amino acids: CASSKAAGPDTQYF. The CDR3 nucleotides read TGTGCCAGTAGTAAGGCGGCGGGGCCAGATACGCAGTATTTT.

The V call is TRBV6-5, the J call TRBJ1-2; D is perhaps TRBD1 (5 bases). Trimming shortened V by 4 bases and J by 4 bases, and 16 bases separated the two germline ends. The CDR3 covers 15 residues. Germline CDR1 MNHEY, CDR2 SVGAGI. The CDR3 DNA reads TGTGCCAGCAGTTTCTCCTCGACAGAATTCTATGGCTACACCTTC. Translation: CASSFSSTEFYGYTF.

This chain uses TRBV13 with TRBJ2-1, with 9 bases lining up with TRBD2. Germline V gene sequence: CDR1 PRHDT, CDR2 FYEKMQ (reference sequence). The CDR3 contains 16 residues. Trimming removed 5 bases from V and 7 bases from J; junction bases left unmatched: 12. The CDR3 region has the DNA TGTGCCAGCAGCCCCTCTAACCAGGGACTAGCAAATGAGCAGTTCTTC. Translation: CASSPSNQGLANEQFF.

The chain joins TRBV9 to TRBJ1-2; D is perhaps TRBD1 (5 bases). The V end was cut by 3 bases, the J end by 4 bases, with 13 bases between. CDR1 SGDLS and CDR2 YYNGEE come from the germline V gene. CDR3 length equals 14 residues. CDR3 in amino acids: CASSGTTGSYGYTF. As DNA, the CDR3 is TGTGCCAGCAGCGGAACTACAGGATCCTATGGCTACACCTTC.

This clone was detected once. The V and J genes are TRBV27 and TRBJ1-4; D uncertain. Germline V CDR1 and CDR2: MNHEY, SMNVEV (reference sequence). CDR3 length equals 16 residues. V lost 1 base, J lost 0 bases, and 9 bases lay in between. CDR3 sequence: CASSLLISATNEKLFF. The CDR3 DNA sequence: TGTGCCAGCAGTTTATTAATCAGTGCAACTAATGAAAAACTGTTTTTT.

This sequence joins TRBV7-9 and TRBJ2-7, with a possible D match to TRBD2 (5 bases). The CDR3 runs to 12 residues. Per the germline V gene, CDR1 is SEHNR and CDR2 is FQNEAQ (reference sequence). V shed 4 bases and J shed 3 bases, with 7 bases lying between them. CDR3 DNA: TGTGCCAGCAGCTCCGGGAACTACGAGCAGTACTTC. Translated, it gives CASSSGNYEQYF.

The CDR3, as DNA: TGCAGCGTTTCCTCAGGGCCACGGGGTGAAGCTTTCTTT. Its translation: CSVSSGPRGEAFF. The rearrangement joins TRBV29-1 to TRBJ1-1, with D possibly matching TRBD1 (5 bases). The CDR3 covers 13 residues. The germline V gene has CDR1 SQVTM and CDR2 ANQGSEA. With 5 bases removed from V and 7 bases from J, the gap between germline ends came to 17 bases.

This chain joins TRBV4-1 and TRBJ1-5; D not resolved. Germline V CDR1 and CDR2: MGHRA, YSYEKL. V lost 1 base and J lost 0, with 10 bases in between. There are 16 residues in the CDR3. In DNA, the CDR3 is TGCGCCAGCAGCCAAGGAATTGTGCCTAGCAATCAGCCCCAGCATTTT. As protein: CASSQGIVPSNQPQHF.

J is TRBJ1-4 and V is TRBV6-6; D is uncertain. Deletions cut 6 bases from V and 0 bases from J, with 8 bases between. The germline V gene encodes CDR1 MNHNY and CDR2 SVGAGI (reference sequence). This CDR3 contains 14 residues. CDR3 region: CASSGSSTNEKLFF. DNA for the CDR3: TGTGCCAGCAGCGGGAGTTCAACTAATGAAAAACTGTTTTTT.

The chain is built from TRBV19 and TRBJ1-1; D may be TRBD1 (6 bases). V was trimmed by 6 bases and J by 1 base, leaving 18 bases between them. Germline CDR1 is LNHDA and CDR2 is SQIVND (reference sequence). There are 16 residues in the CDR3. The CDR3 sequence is CASREGTRGRNTEAFF. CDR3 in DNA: TGTGCCAGTAGAGAGGGCACTAGGGGGAGGAACACTGAAGCTTTCTTT.

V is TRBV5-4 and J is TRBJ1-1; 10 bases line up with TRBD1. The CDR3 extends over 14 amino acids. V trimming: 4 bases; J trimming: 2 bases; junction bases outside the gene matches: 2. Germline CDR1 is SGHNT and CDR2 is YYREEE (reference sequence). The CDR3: CASSRTGGNTEAFF. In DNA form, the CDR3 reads TGTGCCAGCAGCCGGACAGGGGGAAACACTGAAGCTTTCTTT.

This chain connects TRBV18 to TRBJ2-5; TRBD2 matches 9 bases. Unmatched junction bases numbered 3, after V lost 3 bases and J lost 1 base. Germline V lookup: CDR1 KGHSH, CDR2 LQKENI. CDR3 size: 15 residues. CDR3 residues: CASSPGLAPQETQYF. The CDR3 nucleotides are TGTGCCAGCTCACCGGGACTAGCACCCCAAGAGACCCAGTACTTC.

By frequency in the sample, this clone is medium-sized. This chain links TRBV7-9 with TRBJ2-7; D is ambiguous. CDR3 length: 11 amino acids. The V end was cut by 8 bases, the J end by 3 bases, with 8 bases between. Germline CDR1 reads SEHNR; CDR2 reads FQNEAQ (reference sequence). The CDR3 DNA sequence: TGTGCCAGCGTTGGGGTCTACGAGCAGTACTTC. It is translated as CASVGVYEQYF.

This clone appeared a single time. For the CDR3, the DNA is TGTGCCAGCAGCTTGGAAAGTTACAATGAGCAGTTCTTC. It codes for CASSLESYNEQFF. The genes are TRBV5-4 and TRBJ2-1; D not resolved. The germline CDR1 and CDR2 sequences are SGHNT and YYREEE (reference sequence). The CDR3 has 13 residues. Trimming left V 0 bases short and J 4 bases short, with 5 bases between.

DNA for the CDR3: TGTGCCAGCAGCTTAGCGGGGGACTATAATGAAAAACTGTTTTTT. Translated: CASSLAGDYNEKLFF. The gene calls are TRBV7-6 and TRBJ1-4; D is perhaps TRBD1 (5 bases). The germline V gene encodes CDR1 SGHVS and CDR2 FNYEAQ. Deletions cut 0 bases from V and 4 bases from J, with 9 bases between. The CDR3 consists of 15 residues.

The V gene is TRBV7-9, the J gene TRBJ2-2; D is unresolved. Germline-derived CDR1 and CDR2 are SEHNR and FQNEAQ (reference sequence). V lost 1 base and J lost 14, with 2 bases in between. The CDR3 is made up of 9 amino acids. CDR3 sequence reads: CASSLELFF. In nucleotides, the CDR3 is TGTGCCAGCAGCTTAGAACTGTTTTTT.

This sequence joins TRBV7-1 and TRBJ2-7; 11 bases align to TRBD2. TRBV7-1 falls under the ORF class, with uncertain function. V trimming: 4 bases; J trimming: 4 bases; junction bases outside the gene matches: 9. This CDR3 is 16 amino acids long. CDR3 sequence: CASSLATSGEFYEQYF. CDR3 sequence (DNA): TGTGCCAGCAGCTTAGCGACTAGCGGGGAGTTTTACGAGCAGTACTTC.